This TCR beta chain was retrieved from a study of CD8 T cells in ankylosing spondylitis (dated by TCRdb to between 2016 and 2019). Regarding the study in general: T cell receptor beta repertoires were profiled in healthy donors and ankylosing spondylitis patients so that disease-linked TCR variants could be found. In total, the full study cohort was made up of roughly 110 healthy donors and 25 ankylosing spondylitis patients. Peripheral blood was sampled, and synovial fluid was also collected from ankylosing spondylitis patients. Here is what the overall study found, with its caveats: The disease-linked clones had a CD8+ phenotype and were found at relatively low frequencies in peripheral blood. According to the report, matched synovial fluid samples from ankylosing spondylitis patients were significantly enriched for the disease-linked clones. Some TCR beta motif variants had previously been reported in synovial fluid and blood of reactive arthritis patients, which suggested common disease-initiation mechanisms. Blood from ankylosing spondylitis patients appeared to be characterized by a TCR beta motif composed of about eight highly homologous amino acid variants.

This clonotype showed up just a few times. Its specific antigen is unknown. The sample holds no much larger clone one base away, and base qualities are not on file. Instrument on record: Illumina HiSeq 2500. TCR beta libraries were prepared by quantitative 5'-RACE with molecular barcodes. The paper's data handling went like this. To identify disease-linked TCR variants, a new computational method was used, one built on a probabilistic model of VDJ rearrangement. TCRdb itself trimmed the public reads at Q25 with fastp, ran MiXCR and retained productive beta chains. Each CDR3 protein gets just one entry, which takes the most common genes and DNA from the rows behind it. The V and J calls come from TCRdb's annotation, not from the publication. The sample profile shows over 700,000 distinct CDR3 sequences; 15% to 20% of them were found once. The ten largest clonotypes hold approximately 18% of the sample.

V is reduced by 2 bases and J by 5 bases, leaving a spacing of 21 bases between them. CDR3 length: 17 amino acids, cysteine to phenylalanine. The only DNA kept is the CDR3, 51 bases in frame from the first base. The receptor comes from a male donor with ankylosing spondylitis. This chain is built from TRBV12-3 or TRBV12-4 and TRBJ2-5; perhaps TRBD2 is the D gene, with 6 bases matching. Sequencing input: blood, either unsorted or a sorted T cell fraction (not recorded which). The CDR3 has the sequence CASSLYAARGMDETQYF. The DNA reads TGTGCCAGCAGTTTATATGCCGCCCGGGGGATGGATGAGACCCAGTACTTC.